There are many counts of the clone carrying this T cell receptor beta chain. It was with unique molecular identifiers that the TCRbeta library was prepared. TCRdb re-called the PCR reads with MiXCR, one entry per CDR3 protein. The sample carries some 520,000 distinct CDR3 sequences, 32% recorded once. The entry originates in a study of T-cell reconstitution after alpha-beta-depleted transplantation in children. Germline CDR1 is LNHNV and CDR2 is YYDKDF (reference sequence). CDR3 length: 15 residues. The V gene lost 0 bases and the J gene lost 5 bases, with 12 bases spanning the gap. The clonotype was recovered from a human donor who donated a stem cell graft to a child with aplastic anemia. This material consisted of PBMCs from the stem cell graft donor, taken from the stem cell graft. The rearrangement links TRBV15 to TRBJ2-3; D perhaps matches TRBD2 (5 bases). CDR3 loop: CATSRDPGKQDTQYF. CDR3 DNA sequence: TGTGCCACCAGCAGAGATCCGGGGAAACAAGATACGCAGTATTTT.